These 18 T cell receptor beta chains came from one sample sequenced in a study of blood T cell repertoires in COVID-19. Using immunoSEQ multiplex PCR, the repertoire was profiled, and TCRdb retains in-frame clones only, with some absent. The table has approximately 90,000 clones, nearly 80% seen once. Specimen: peripheral blood. These receptors came from a man in his 70s with COVID-19, enrolled during active disease.

This clone has only a few counts. The chain links TRBV6-5 to TRBJ1-1; weak D call: TRBD1 (6 bases). Between the trimmed V and J ends, which lost 2 bases and 3 bases, there was a span of 10 bases. The germline V gene has CDR1 MNHEY and CDR2 SVGAGI. There are 14 residues in the CDR3. The DNA for the CDR3 is TGTGCCAGCAGTTACCTCGACAGGCACACTGAAGCTTTCTTT. Encoded protein: CASSYLDRHTEAFF.

CDR3: CAITDASGRTDTQYF. The CDR3 DNA sequence: TGTGCCATCACCGATGCTAGCGGGCGCACAGATACGCAGTATTTT. The chain is built from TRBV10-3 and TRBJ2-3; 8 bases line up with TRBD2. Germline V gene lookup returns CDR1 ENHRY and CDR2 SYGVKD. J was trimmed by 1 base and V by 7 bases; bases with no gene match: 7. CDR3 length: 15 residues.

The chain combines TRBV7-9 with TRBJ1-6, with D tentatively TRBD1 (5 bases). This CDR3 spans 12 amino acids. Trimming shortened V by 5 bases and J by 9 bases, and 8 bases separated the two germline ends. Per germline, CDR1 SEHNR and CDR2 FQNEAQ (reference sequence). The CDR3 loop reads CASSRGGSPLHF. The CDR3 DNA sequence: TGTGCCAGCAGCCGGGGGGGTTCACCCCTCCACTTT.

This clone came up once. V and J are TRBV27 and TRBJ1-1, with 8 bases aligning to TRBD1. This CDR3 is 15 amino acids long. From germline, CDR1 is MNHEY and CDR2 SMNVEV (reference sequence). V shed 1 base and J 4 bases; nucleotides not matched to a gene: 5. In DNA form, the CDR3 reads TGTGCCAGCAGTTTATATGGACAGGGAAGCACTGAAGCTTTCTTT. Residues: CASSLYGQGSTEAFF.

This clone was seen once. This rearrangement joins TRBV6-5 to TRBJ2-7, with 7 bases lining up with TRBD1. The CDR3 consists of 13 residues. Germline V lookup: CDR1 MNHEY, CDR2 SVGAGI. V gave up 8 bases and J gave up 5 bases; unmatched junction bases: 9. In DNA, the CDR3 is TGTGCCAGCGGAAACAGGGGTATAAACGAGCAGTACTTC. This translates into CASGNRGINEQYF.

The CDR3 region is CASRGAGLSPLHF. For the CDR3, the DNA is TGCGCCAGCAGGGGTGCAGGGCTATCACCCCTCCACTTT. The chain uses TRBV10-1 and TRBJ1-6; TRBD1 is a possible D gene (5 bases). The V gene lost 6 bases and the J gene lost 10 bases, with 13 bases spanning the gap. Germline V lookup: CDR1 WNHNN, CDR2 SYGVQD (reference sequence). CDR3 size: 13 residues.

V is TRBV6-5 and J is TRBJ2-1; 10 bases fit TRBD1. The V and J ends lost 5 bases and 10 bases, in that order; junction bases with no gene match: 11. Germline V gene lookup returns CDR1 MNHEY and CDR2 SVGAGI. The CDR3 runs to 15 residues. For the CDR3, the DNA is TGTGCCAGCAGTAAGGACAGGGGGACATGGAGAGAGCAGTTCTTC. The encoded protein is CASSKDRGTWREQFF.

The CDR3 coding sequence is TGTGCCAGCAGCGCAAACAGGGGGATAGATGAAGCTTTCTTT. This sequence encodes CASSANRGIDEAFF. This chain joins TRBV9 and TRBJ1-1, with 8 bases matching TRBD1. Germline V gene sequence: CDR1 SGDLS, CDR2 YYNGEE. This CDR3 is built from 14 residues. The V segment lost 3 bases and the J segment 7 bases; nucleotides outside the gene matches: 8.

The V call is TRBV19, the J call TRBJ1-4; D ambiguous. The CDR3 is 18 residues long. Germline V CDR1 and CDR2: LNHDA, SQIVND (reference sequence). V lost 4 bases and J lost 0, with 18 bases in between. CDR3 sequence: CASSRRVWVETTNEKLFF. CDR3 in DNA: TGTGCCAGTAGTAGGAGAGTTTGGGTAGAGACAACTAATGAAAAACTGTTTTTT.

This sequence joins TRBV3-1 (or the pseudogene TRBV3-2) and TRBJ2-1, with D maybe TRBD2 (5 bases). Germline lookup yields CDR1 LGHDT and CDR2 YNNKEL (reference sequence). The CDR3 has 17 amino acids. The ends were cut back, 0 bases at V and 4 bases at J, with 16 bases in the middle. The chain's CDR3 is CASSQEGRTLAYNEQFF. The CDR3 nucleotides are TGTGCCAGCAGCCAAGAGGGCAGGACTCTCGCTTACAATGAGCAGTTCTTC.

V is TRBV28 and J is TRBJ1-1; tentative D call: TRBD1 (5 bases). Trimming cost V 6 bases and J 0 bases, with 11 bases left between them. The CDR3 has 14 amino acids. Germline V lookup: CDR1 MDHEN, CDR2 SYDVKM. CDR3 amino acids: CASRPQQVNTEAFF. As DNA, the CDR3 is TGTGCCAGCAGGCCTCAACAGGTGAACACTGAAGCTTTCTTT.

The chain is built from TRBV27 and TRBJ1-1, with TRBD1 identical over 9 bases. From germline, CDR1 is MNHEY and CDR2 SMNVEV (reference sequence). V was pared by 6 bases and J by 0 bases, with 5 bases of the junction left unmatched. CDR3 size: 15 residues. The CDR3 sequence: CASSPGDRVNTEAFF. The CDR3 nucleotides read TGTGCCAGCAGCCCTGGGGACAGGGTGAACACTGAAGCTTTCTTT.

The chain links TRBV6-5 to TRBJ2-7; D gene ambiguous. Trimming pared 2 bases from V and 7 bases from J, leaving 12 bases between. CDR1 is MNHEY and CDR2 is SVGAGI in the germline V gene. The CDR3 spans 13 residues. The CDR3 nucleotides are TGTGCCAGCAGTTACGTTCAGGCTCGAGAGCAGTACTTC. Its protein is CASSYVQAREQYF.

The chain joins TRBV30 to TRBJ1-2; D is ambiguous. The germline V gene encodes CDR1 GTSNPN and CDR2 SVGIG (reference sequence). The CDR3 has 11 amino acids. The V gene lost 2 bases and the J gene lost 5 bases, with 6 bases spanning the gap. The CDR3 DNA follows: TGTGCCTGGAGTATACAGTATGGCTACACCTTC. Translated: CAWSIQYGYTF.

This sequence joins TRBV12-3 or TRBV12-4 and TRBJ2-5; 7 nucleotides agree with TRBD1. The CDR3 consists of 12 residues. J lost 4 bases, V lost 7 bases, and 3 bases had no gene match. The CDR3 DNA reads as TGTGCCAGCACCCCAGGGGGAGAGACCCAGTACTTC. Protein product: CASTPGGETQYF.

The V call is TRBV19, the J call TRBJ2-3; 7 nucleotides agree with TRBD2. Germline lookup yields CDR1 LNHDA and CDR2 SQIVND (reference sequence). The length of the CDR3 is 15 residues. V dropped 5 bases and J dropped 4; count of bases not matched to a gene: 9. CDR3 bases: TGTGCCAGTAGTGAAATGGATGGGGGGGCAGATACGCAGTATTTT. Amino acid sequence: CASSEMDGGADTQYF.

The rearrangement links TRBV9 to TRBJ1-2; 7 bases are shared with TRBD1. The V and J ends lost 4 bases and 3 bases, in that order; junction bases with no gene match: 9. The CDR3 has 15 residues. Germline assignment: CDR1 SGDLS and CDR2 YYNGEE. The CDR3 loop is CASSSGTAAYYGYTF. CDR3 coding DNA: TGTGCCAGCAGCTCAGGGACAGCGGCATACTATGGCTACACCTTC.

V gene TRBV7-2 combines with J gene TRBJ1-3; TRBD1 might be the D (5 bases). The CDR3 sequence is 16 residues long. The ends were cut back, 2 bases at V and 0 bases at J, with 11 bases in the middle. CDR1 SGHTA and CDR2 FQGNSA come from the germline V gene. CDR3 protein: CASSLMPGGSGNTIYF. CDR3 DNA: TGTGCCAGCAGCTTAATGCCGGGGGGCTCTGGAAACACCATATATTTT.